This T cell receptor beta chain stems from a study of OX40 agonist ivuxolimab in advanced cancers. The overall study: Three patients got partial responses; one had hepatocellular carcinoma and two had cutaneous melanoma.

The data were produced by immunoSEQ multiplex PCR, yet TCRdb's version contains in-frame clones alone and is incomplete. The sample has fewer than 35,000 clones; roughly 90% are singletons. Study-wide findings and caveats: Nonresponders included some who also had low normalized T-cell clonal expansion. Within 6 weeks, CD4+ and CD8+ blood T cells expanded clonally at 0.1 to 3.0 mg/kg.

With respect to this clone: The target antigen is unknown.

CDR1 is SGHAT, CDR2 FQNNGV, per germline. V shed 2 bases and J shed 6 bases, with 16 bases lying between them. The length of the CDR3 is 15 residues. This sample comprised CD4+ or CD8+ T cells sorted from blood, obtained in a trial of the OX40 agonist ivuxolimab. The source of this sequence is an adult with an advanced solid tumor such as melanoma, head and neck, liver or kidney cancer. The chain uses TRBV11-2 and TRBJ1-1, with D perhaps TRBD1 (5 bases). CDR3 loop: CASSLSGQQIAEAFF. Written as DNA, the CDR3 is TGTGCCAGCAGCTTAAGCGGACAACAAATAGCTGAAGCTTTCTTT. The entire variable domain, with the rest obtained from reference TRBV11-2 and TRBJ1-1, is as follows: EAGVAQSPRYKIIEKRQSVAFWCNPISGHATLYWYQQILGQGPKLLIQFQNNGVVDDSQLPKDRFSAERLKGVDSTLKIQPAKLEDSAVYLCASSLSGQQIAEAFFGQGTRLTVV.